The next 2 T cell receptor beta chains were all read from a single sample in a study of response to subunit inactivated influenza vaccine. Via MiXCR, TCRdb re-called the RT-PCR reads, giving one row per CDR3 protein. The sample holds 500,000 to 550,000 distinct CDR3 sequences, around a quarter seen once. These data also featured in a second study, about T cells expressing NK-cell markers. According to that study: UMIs accompanied the 5'RACE template switching by which TCR beta cDNA was made.

The sample in question was CD4+ T cells sorted from PBMCs, obtained about 13 days after vaccination. The receptor set was obtained from a man aged 45-60 years who received an inactivated influenza vaccine.

The chain joins TRBV2 to TRBJ1-5; 9 positions agree with TRBD1. Germline V gene data show CDR1 as SNHLY and CDR2 as FYNNEI. After removal of 4 bases from V and 6 bases from J, the junction contained 4 bases not matched to a gene. The CDR3 is made up of 14 amino acids. The CDR3 region has the DNA TGTGCCAGCAGTGGGACAGGGGACGGTCAGCCCCAGCATTTT. Translated, it gives CASSGTGDGQPQHF.

The rearrangement joins TRBV7-2 to TRBJ2-1; 11 bases agree with TRBD2. V shed 5 bases and J 0 bases; nucleotides not matched to a gene: 3. The germline V gene encodes CDR1 SGHTA and CDR2 FQGNSA. The CDR3 totals 16 residues. CDR3 sequence: CASSDTSGSSYNEQFF. The CDR3 bases are TGTGCCAGCAGCGACACTAGCGGGAGCTCCTACAATGAGCAGTTCTTC.